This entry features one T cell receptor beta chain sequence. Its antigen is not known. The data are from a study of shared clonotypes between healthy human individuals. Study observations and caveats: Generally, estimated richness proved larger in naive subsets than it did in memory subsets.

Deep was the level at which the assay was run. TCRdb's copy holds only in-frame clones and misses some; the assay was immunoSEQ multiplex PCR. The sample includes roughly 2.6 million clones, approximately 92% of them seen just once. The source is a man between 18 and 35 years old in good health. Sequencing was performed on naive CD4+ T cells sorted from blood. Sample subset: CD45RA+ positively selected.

The CDR3 loop reads CAWSPIGKQGLGNTIYF. The CDR3 bases are TGTGCCTGGAGCCCAATCGGCAAACAGGGGCTGGGAAACACCATATATTTT. V is TRBV30 and J is TRBJ1-3; 7 bases are shared with TRBD1. CDR3 size: 17 residues. The V and J ends lost 3 bases and 4 bases, in that order; junction bases with no gene match: 15. Germline loops: CDR1 GTSNPN, CDR2 SVGIG (reference sequence).